This TCR beta chain was captured by sequencing in a study of cytotoxic CD8 clonotypes in ibrutinib-treated CLL. This clone was found once. Its cognate antigen is unknown. Overall study findings and caveats: Elevated clonality accompanied ibrutinib response, with a return toward baseline values at progression. Progressing and sustained-remission patients had different sampling times.

From germline, CDR1 is LGHNA and CDR2 YNFKEQ. The CDR3 runs to 14 residues. V shed 5 bases, J shed 5 bases, and the junction held 7 bases outside the gene matches. Deep sequencing aimed at 1 in 200,000 to 1 in 1 million T cells' resolution. Assay: immunoSEQ multiplex PCR; the TCRdb copy retains only in-frame clones and omits some. The sample shows 150,000 or so clones, over 65% of them seen only once. V and J are TRBV4-2 and TRBJ2-7; 9 nucleotides match TRBD1. Sequencing was performed on PBMCs, taken after 12 months of ibrutinib treatment. The sequence was obtained from a human donor with chronic lymphocytic leukemia. The CDR3 sequence: CASSLTGQGNEQYF. CDR3 nucleotide sequence: TGTGCCAGCAGCTTAACGGGACAGGGAAACGAGCAGTACTTC.